Reported below is one T cell receptor beta chain. This entry comes from a study of blood T cell repertoires in COVID-19. This CDR3 is 15 amino acids long. Unmatched junction bases numbered 9, after V lost 6 bases and J lost 8 bases. Germline assignment: CDR1 MNHEY and CDR2 SMNVEV (reference sequence). The repertoire was sequenced with immunoSEQ multiplex PCR; TCRdb's copy has only in-frame clones and lacks some. The table records roughly 68,000 clones, about nine tenths of them present only once. Sequencing was carried out using peripheral blood. The rearrangement links TRBV27 to TRBJ2-1, with 11 bases matching TRBD1. This sequence originates from a man aged 45-65 years with COVID-19, enrolled during active disease. CDR3 bases: TGTGCCAGCAGCGCCGGGACAGGGGGTTATGATGAGCAGTTCTTC. It codes for CASSAGTGGYDEQFF.